This T cell receptor beta chain was sequenced during a study of T-cell reconstitution after alpha-beta-depleted transplantation in children. This clonotype appeared many times. Its target is not known. Unique molecular identifiers were built into the TCRbeta library. TCRdb used MiXCR to reprocess the PCR reads, holding one entry per CDR3 protein. The repertoire holds about 260,000 distinct CDR3 sequences, with roughly 8% as singletons. J gave up 3 bases and V 6 bases, and 8 bases lay outside the gene matches. CDR1 and CDR2 (germline): ENHRY, SYGVKD. This CDR3 has 15 amino acids. General study results and limits: After one year, T-cell counts and TCRbeta diversity mostly came from new T cells. Several hundred graft clones that had expanded were reportedly the source of alpha-beta T cells about two months after transplant.

This sample comprised PBMCs, mostly from graft donor cells, obtained 180 days after TCRalphabeta/CD19-depleted stem cell transplant. The TCR was taken from a male patient younger than 18 who had a stem cell transplant for acute lymphoblastic leukemia, so the T cells may come from the graft donor. The rearrangement joins TRBV10-3 to TRBJ1-5, with TRBD1 matching over 7 bases. The CDR3 loop is CAISSDRAINQPQHF. DNA for the CDR3: TGTGCCATCAGCTCCGACAGGGCGATCAATCAGCCCCAGCATTTT.